The present T cell receptor beta chain was sequenced within a study of shared clonotypes between healthy human individuals. Overall study context: A couple of women and a few men aged 18 to 49 made up the donors.

DNA from unsorted PBMC was sequenced on ten immunoSEQ deep assay plates. Original analysis: There were no quality scores in the junction-only immunoSEQ sequences, so filtering differed. Sequencing used immunoSEQ multiplex PCR; TCRdb keeps in-frame clones, though not all of them. The V and J calls and the clone size are those of that table, but D and trimming were determined from the DNA. The sample shows 400,000 to 500,000 clones, around 80% of them seen only once. There are 15 residues in the CDR3. V trimming: 6 bases; J trimming: 3 bases; junction bases outside the gene matches: 10. Germline values: CDR1 MNHEY, CDR2 SMNVEV (reference sequence). When samples were unsorted, tens of millions of PBMCs were used for genomic DNA.

The chain combines TRBV27 with TRBJ2-7; the match to TRBD1 covers 8 bases. Source material: PBMCs. The TCR sequence derives from a woman in her thirties or forties in good health. Some clones in this sample may be carry-over from other donors' samples. CDR3 in amino acids: CASSWGTGARYEQYF. CDR3 nucleotide sequence: TGTGCCAGCAGCTGGGGGACAGGCGCTCGCTACGAGCAGTACTTC.